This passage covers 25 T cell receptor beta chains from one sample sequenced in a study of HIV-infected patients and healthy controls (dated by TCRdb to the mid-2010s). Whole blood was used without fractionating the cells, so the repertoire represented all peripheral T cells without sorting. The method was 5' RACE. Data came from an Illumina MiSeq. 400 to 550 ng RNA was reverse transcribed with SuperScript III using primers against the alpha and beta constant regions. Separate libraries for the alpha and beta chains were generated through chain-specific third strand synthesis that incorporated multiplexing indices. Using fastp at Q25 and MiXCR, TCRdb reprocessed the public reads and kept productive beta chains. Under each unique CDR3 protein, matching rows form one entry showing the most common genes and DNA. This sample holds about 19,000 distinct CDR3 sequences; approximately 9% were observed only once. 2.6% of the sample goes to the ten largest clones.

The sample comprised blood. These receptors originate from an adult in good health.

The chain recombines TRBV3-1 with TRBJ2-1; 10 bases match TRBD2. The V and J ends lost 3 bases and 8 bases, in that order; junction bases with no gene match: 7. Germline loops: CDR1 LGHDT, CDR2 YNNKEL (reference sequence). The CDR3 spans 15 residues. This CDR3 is CASSHPAGGVYEQFF. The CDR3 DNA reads TGTGCCAGCAGCCATCCAGCGGGAGGGGTCTATGAGCAGTTCTTC.

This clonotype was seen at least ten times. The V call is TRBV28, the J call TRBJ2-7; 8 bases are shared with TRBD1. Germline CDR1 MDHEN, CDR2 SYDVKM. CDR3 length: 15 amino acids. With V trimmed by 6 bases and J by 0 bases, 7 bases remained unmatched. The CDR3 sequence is CASSPYGTGSYEQYF. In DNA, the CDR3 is TGTGCCAGCAGCCCTTACGGGACAGGCTCCTACGAGCAGTACTTC.

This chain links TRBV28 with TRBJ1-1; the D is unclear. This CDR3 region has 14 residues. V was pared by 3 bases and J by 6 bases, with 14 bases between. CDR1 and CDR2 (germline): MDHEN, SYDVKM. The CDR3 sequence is CASSFPTGRPEAFF. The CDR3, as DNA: TGTGCCAGCAGTTTTCCCACGGGTCGCCCTGAAGCTTTCTTT.

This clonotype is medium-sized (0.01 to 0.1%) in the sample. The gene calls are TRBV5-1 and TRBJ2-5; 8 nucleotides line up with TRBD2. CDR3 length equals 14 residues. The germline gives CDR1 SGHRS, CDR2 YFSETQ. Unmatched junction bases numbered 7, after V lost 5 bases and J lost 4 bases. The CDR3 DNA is TGCGCCAGCAGAACCGGGGGGGCCGGAGAGACCCAGTACTTC. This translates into CASRTGGAGETQYF.

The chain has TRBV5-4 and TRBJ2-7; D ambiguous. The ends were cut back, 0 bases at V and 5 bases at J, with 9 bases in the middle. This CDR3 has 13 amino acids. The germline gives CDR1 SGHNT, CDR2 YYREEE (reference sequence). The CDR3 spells CASSLEGGHEQYF. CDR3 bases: TGTGCCAGCAGCTTGGAAGGCGGCCACGAGCAGTACTTC.

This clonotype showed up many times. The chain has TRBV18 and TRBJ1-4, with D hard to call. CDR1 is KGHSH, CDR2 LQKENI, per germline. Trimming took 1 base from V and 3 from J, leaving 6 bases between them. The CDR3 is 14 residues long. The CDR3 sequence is CASSPRGANEKLFF. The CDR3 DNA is TGTGCCAGCTCACCACGGGGAGCTAATGAAAAACTGTTTTTT.

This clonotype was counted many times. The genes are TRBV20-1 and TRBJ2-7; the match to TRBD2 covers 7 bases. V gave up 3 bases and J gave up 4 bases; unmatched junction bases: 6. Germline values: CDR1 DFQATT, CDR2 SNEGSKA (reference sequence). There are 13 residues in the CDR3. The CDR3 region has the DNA TGCAGTGCTAGTCGCACGGGGGGATACGAGCAGTACTTC. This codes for CSASRTGGYEQYF.

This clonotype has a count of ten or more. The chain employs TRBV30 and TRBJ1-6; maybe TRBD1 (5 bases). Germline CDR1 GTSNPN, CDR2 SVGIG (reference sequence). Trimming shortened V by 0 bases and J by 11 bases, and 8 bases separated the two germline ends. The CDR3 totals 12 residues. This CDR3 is CAWSVQDPPLHF. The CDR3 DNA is TGTGCCTGGAGTGTACAGGATCCACCCCTCCACTTT.

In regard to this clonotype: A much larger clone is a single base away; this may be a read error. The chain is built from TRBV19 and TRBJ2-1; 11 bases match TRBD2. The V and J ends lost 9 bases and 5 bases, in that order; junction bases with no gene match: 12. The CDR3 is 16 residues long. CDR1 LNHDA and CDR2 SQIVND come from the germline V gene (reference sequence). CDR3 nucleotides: TGTGCCAGCATTTGGCTAGCGGGAGGCACCAACAATGAGCAGTTCTTC. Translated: CASIWLAGGTNNEQFF. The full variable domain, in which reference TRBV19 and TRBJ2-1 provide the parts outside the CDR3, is DGGITQSPKYLFRKEGQNVTLSCEQNLNHDAMYWYRQDPGQGLRLIYYSQIVNDFQKGDIAEGYSVSREKKESFPLTVTSAQKNPTAFYLCASIWLAGGTNNEQFFGPGTRLTVL.

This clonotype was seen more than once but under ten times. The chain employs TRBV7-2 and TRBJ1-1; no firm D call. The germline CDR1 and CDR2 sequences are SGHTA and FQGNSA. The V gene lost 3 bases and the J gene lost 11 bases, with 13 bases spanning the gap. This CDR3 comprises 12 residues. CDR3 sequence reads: CASSFPPQGAFF. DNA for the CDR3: TGTGCCAGCAGCTTTCCACCTCAAGGGGCTTTCTTT. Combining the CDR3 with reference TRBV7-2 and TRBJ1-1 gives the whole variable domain GAGVSQSPSNKVTEKGKDVELRCDPISGHTALYWYRQSLGQGLEFLIYFQGNSAPDKSGLPSDRFSAERTGGSVSTLTIQRTQQEDSAVYLCASSFPPQGAFFGQGTRLTVV.

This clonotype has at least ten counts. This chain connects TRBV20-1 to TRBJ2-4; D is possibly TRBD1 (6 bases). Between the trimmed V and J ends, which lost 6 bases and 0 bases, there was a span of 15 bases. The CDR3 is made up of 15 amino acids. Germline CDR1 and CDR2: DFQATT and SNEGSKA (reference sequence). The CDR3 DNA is TGCAGTGCGAAGAGGCCAGGGGTAGCCAAAAACATTCAGTACTTC. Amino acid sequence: CSAKRPGVAKNIQYF.

The CDR3 DNA reads as TGCAGTGCTAGGGTCGATAGCTCCTACAATGAGCAGTTCTTC. This sequence encodes CSARVDSSYNEQFF. This chain joins TRBV20-1 and TRBJ2-1; no definite D call. Germline V gene lookup returns CDR1 DFQATT and CDR2 SNEGSKA (reference sequence). Between the trimmed V and J ends, which lost 3 bases and 0 bases, there was a span of 9 bases. The CDR3 consists of 14 residues.

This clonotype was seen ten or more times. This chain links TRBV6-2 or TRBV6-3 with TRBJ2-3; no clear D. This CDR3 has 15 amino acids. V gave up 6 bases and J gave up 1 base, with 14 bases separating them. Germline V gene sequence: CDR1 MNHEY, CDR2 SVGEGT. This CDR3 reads CASRTTARRTDTQYF. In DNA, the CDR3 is TGTGCCAGCAGGACGACTGCGCGCCGCACAGATACGCAGTATTTT.

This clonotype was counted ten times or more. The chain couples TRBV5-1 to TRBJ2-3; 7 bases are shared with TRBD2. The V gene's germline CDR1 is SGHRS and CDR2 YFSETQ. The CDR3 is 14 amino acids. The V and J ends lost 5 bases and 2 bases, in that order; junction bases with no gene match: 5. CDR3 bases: TGCGCCAGCAGGATTAGCGGGTTCACAGATACGCAGTATTTT. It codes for CASRISGFTDTQYF.

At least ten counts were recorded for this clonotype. CDR3 coding DNA: TGTGCCAGCAGTGCAGACACAGACGAGAGGCCCCAGCATTTT. This translates into CASSADTDERPQHF. The chain uses TRBV9 and TRBJ1-5; D unclear. V was clipped by 5 bases and J by 9 bases, with 18 bases between them. This CDR3 contains 14 residues. Germline V CDR1 and CDR2: SGDLS, YYNGEE.

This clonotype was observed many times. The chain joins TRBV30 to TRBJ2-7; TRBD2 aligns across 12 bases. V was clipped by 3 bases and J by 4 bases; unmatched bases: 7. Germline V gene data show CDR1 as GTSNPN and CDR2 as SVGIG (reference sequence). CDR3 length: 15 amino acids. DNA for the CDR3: TGTGCCTGGAGAGAAGGACTAGCGGGGAGTTACGAGCAGTACTTC. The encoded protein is CAWREGLAGSYEQYF.

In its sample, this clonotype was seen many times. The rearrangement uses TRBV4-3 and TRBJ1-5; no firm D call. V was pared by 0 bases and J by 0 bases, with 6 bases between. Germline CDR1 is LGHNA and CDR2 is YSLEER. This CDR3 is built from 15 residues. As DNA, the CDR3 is TGCGCCAGCAGCCAAGAACTCTATAGCAATCAGCCCCAGCATTTT. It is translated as CASSQELYSNQPQHF.

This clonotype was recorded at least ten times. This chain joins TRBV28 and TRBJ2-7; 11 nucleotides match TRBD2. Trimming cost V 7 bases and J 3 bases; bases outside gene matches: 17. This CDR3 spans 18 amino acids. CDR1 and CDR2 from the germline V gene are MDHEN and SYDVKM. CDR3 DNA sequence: TGTGCCAGCACCCCCATGGGCCTAGCGGGAGGATTGGTCTACGAGCAGTACTTC. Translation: CASTPMGLAGGLVYEQYF.

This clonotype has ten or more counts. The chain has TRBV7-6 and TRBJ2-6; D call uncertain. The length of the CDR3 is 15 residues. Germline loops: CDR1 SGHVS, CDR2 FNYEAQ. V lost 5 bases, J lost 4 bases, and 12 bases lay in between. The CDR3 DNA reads TGTGCCAGCAGCCCCGTCGTCTCAGGGGCCAACGTCCTGACTTTC. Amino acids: CASSPVVSGANVLTF.

DNA of the CDR3: TGCGCCAGCAGCTGGCAGGGAAAAGGCTACACCTTC. This translates into CASSWQGKGYTF. This chain links TRBV5-1 with TRBJ1-2; a weak D match, TRBD1 (5 bases). CDR1 SGHRS and CDR2 YFSETQ come from the germline V gene. V dropped 3 bases and J dropped 8 bases, with 11 bases sitting between them. The CDR3 is made up of 12 amino acids.

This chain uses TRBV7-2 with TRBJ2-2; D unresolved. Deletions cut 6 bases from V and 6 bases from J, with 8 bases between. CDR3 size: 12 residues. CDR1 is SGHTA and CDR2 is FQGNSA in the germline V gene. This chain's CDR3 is CASSSGAGELFF. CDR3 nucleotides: TGTGCCAGCAGTTCAGGAGCCGGGGAGCTGTTTTTT.

The CDR3: CASSQGERSRKNIQYF. For the CDR3, the DNA is TGTGCCAGCAGCCAAGGGGAAAGGTCCAGGAAAAACATTCAGTACTTC. The chain carries TRBV3-1 and TRBJ2-4; D is unresolved. The CDR3 loop spans 16 amino acids. Germline CDR1 is LGHDT and CDR2 is YNNKEL (reference sequence). Trimming stripped 1 base from V and 4 bases from J, with 14 bases between.

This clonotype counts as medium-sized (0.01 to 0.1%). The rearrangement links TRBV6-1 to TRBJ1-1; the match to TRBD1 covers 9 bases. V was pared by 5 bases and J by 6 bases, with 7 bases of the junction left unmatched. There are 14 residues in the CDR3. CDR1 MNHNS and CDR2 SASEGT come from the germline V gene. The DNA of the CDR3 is TGTGCCAGCAGTCGTCGGGACAGGGTCGCTGAAGCTTTCTTT. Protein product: CASSRRDRVAEAFF.

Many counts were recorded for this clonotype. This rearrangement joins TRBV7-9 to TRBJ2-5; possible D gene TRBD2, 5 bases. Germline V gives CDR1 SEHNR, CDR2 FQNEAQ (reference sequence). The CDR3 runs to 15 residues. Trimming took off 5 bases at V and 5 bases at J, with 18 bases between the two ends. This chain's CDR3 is CASSLTKGVAETQYF. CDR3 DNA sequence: TGTGCCAGCAGCCTAACTAAGGGAGTCGCTGAGACCCAGTACTTC.

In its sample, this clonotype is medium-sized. The CDR3 DNA reads as TGTGCCAGCAGTTTAACCACCCCAGATACGCAGTATTTT. Protein: CASSLTTPDTQYF. The gene calls are TRBV28 and TRBJ2-3, with unresolved D. CDR3 size: 13 residues. V gave up 2 bases and J gave up 4 bases, with 7 bases separating them. Germline lookup yields CDR1 MDHEN and CDR2 SYDVKM.